These 11 T cell receptor beta chains share one sample of origin, sequenced in a study of blood T cell repertoires in COVID-19. Here immunoSEQ multiplex PCR was the method, and the copy in TCRdb shows in-frame clones only, minus some. The sample carries 250,000 to 300,000 clones, around four fifths recorded once. The sequencing sample was made of peripheral blood. The receptor set was obtained from a man older than 75 with acute or convalescent COVID-19.

The V gene is TRBV30, the J gene TRBJ1-2; D is possibly TRBD1 (6 bases). V lost 2 bases and J 3 bases, leaving 10 bases between the germline ends. Germline assignment: CDR1 GTSNPN and CDR2 SVGIG (reference sequence). The CDR3 spans 13 residues. The CDR3 loop is CAWSRTVYYGYTF. The DNA of the CDR3 is TGTGCCTGGAGTCGGACAGTCTACTATGGCTACACCTTC. Looking up the rest from reference TRBV30 and TRBJ1-2 gives the full variable domain: SQTIHQWPATLVQPVGSPLSLECTVEGTSNPNLYWYRQAAGRGLQLLFYSVGIGQISSEVPQNLSASRPQDRQFILSSKKLLLSDSGFYLCAWSRTVYYGYTFGSGTRLTVV.

Only a few counts were recorded for this clone. The chain uses TRBV2 and TRBJ1-1; possibly TRBD1 for D (5 bases). Germline values: CDR1 SNHLY, CDR2 FYNNEI. Trimming took 5 bases from V and 3 from J, leaving 13 bases between them. The CDR3 runs 14 residues. DNA for the CDR3: TGTGCCAGCAGTCCGGCGGGACGGCACACTGAAGCTTTCTTT. Amino acid sequence: CASSPAGRHTEAFF.

This chain connects TRBV19 to TRBJ1-6, with 7 bases that match TRBD1. The germline CDR1 and CDR2 sequences are LNHDA and SQIVND (reference sequence). CDR3 size: 16 residues. Unmatched junction bases numbered 5, after V lost 5 bases and J lost 1 base. CDR3 protein: CASSSEGQSYNSPLHF. The CDR3 region has the DNA TGTGCCAGTAGTTCCGAGGGACAGTCCTATAATTCACCCCTCCACTTT. Drawing the rest from reference TRBV19 and TRBJ1-6, the complete variable domain is DGGITQSPKYLFRKEGQNVTLSCEQNLNHDAMYWYRQDPGQGLRLIYYSQIVNDFQKGDIAEGYSVSREKKESFPLTVTSAQKNPTAFYLCASSSEGQSYNSPLHFGNGTRLTVT.

There are a few counts of this clone. The chain's CDR3 is CASSEGSGHYEQYF. CDR3 DNA: TGTGCCAGCAGTGAAGGGTCAGGCCACTACGAGCAGTACTTC. This chain connects TRBV2 to TRBJ2-7; D is ambiguous. This CDR3 region has 14 residues. Germline V gives CDR1 SNHLY, CDR2 FYNNEI. V dropped 1 base and J dropped 3 bases, with 10 bases sitting between them. Combining the CDR3 with reference TRBV2 and TRBJ2-7 gives the whole variable domain EPEVTQTPSHQVTQMGQEVILRCVPISNHLYFYWYRQILGQKVEFLVSFYNNEISEKSEIFDDQFSVERPDGSNFTLKIRSTKLEDSAMYFCASSEGSGHYEQYFGPGTRLTVT.

This chain uses TRBV2 with TRBJ1-2, with D unclear. The CDR3 runs 14 residues. The germline gives CDR1 SNHLY, CDR2 FYNNEI. Trimming pared 2 bases from V and 7 bases from J, leaving 14 bases between. The CDR3 loop is CASSELLDSSGYTF. The CDR3 coding sequence is TGTGCCAGCAGTGAACTACTTGACTCCTCTGGCTACACCTTC. The complete variable domain, with remaining parts taken from reference TRBV2 and TRBJ1-2, reads EPEVTQTPSHQVTQMGQEVILRCVPISNHLYFYWYRQILGQKVEFLVSFYNNEISEKSEIFDDQFSVERPDGSNFTLKIRSTKLEDSAMYFCASSELLDSSGYTFGSGTRLTVV.

This clone was recorded only once. V usage is TRBV30 and J usage is TRBJ1-5, with TRBD1 matching 7 bases. CDR3 length equals 14 residues. CDR1 and CDR2 from the germline V gene are GTSNPN and SVGIG (reference sequence). Trimming at V came to 2 bases and at J to 2 bases, leaving 3 bases not matched to a gene. CDR3 bases: TGTGCCTGGAGTAAAGACAGGGGCAATCAGCCCCAGCATTTT. Translated, it gives CAWSKDRGNQPQHF.

The chain couples TRBV27 to TRBJ1-2, with D possibly TRBD1 on 5 matching bases. CDR1 is MNHEY, CDR2 SMNVEV, per germline (reference sequence). The CDR3 sequence is 16 residues long. Trimming pared 2 bases from V and 0 bases from J, leaving 13 bases between. The CDR3 spells CASSLGGGPTNYGYTF. CDR3 nucleotides: TGTGCCAGCAGTTTAGGCGGGGGACCTACTAACTATGGCTACACCTTC.

V and J are TRBV6-1 and TRBJ2-2, with 11 nucleotides matching TRBD2. CDR3 length: 17 residues. With V trimmed by 1 base and J by 7 bases, 8 bases remained unmatched. The germline V gene encodes CDR1 MNHNS and CDR2 SASEGT. This CDR3 reads CASSEVASGRSGGELFF. The CDR3 nucleotides read TGTGCCAGCAGTGAAGTGGCTAGCGGGAGGAGTGGCGGGGAGCTGTTTTTT.

The rearrangement uses TRBV2 and TRBJ2-1, with D possibly TRBD2 on 5 matching bases. The CDR3 has 14 amino acids. With 1 base removed from V and 6 bases from J, the gap between germline ends came to 10 bases. Germline CDR1 reads SNHLY; CDR2 reads FYNNEI. The CDR3 coding sequence is TGTGCCAGCAGTGAAGGGCCGGGGAGCAATGAGCAGTTCTTC. Its protein is CASSEGPGSNEQFF.

This clone was found once. The gene calls are TRBV5-1 and TRBJ2-3; 9 nucleotides align to TRBD2. The junction had 13 bases not matched to a gene; V was cut back by 6 bases and J by 5 bases. This CDR3 is 16 amino acids long. Germline V gene data show CDR1 as SGHRS and CDR2 as YFSETQ. CDR3 sequence reads: CASTRDERGAGDTQYF. The CDR3 nucleotides read TGCGCCAGCACCAGGGACGAGCGGGGGGCCGGAGATACGCAGTATTTT. Full variable domain (missing parts from reference TRBV5-1 and TRBJ2-3): KAGVTQTPRYLIKTRGQQVTLSCSPISGHRSVSWYQQTPGQGLQFLFEYFSETQRNKGNFPGRFSGRQFSNSRSEMNVSTLELGDSALYLCASTRDERGAGDTQYFGPGTRLTVL.

This chain links TRBV27 with TRBJ2-1, with 7 bases matching TRBD1. CDR1 and CDR2 from the germline V gene are MNHEY and SMNVEV (reference sequence). The CDR3 contains 12 residues. Trimming took 5 bases from V and 11 from J; bases not matched to a gene: 6. The CDR3 is CASSAIQGKQFF. DNA of the CDR3: TGTGCCAGCAGTGCAATACAGGGGAAGCAGTTCTTC.